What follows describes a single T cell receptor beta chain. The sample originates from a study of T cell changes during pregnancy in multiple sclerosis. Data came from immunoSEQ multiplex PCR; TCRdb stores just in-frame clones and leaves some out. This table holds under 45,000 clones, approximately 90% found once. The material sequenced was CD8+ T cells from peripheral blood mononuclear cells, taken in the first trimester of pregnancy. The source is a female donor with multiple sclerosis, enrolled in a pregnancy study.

The CDR3 bases are TGTGCCAGCAGCGTAGAGAGCTCCTACGAGCAGTACTTC. This translates into CASSVESSYEQYF. The chain recombines TRBV9 with TRBJ2-7; D uncertain. The length of the CDR3 is 13 residues. V lost 0 bases to trimming and J lost 0 bases, with 4 bases between them. Germline lookup yields CDR1 SGDLS and CDR2 YYNGEE.